A single sample gave rise to the 3 T cell receptor beta chains below, sequenced in a study of cytomegalovirus exposure and HLA in healthy donors. This PCR relied on a set of 60 Vbeta primers and 13 Jbeta primers. The repertoire was sequenced with immunoSEQ multiplex PCR; TCRdb's copy has only in-frame clones and lacks some. The table records under 300,000 clones, about 83% of them present only once. The sample taken for sequencing was PBMCs. These receptor sequences come from a woman aged 40 to 49 in good health and CMV-seropositive.

The chain recombines TRBV5-8 with TRBJ2-1; D may be TRBD1 (6 bases). This CDR3 comprises 14 residues. The V and J ends lost 3 bases and 2 bases respectively, with 9 bases between them. Germline V gives CDR1 SGHTS, CDR2 YDEGEE. CDR3 in amino acids: CASSSGQTYNEQFF. The CDR3 region has the DNA TGTGCCAGCAGCTCCGGACAGACCTACAATGAGCAGTTCTTC. Complete variable domain (other parts from reference TRBV5-8 and TRBJ2-1): EAGVTQSPTHLIKTRGQQATLRCSPISGHTSVYWYQQALGLGLQFLLWYDEGEERNRGNFPPRFSGRQFPNYSSELNVNALELEDSALYLCASSSGQTYNEQFFGPGTRLTVL.

The genes are TRBV19 and TRBJ2-7, with D unclear. CDR3 length equals 11 residues. Trimming removed 6 bases at V and 4 bases at J, with 7 bases between. Germline CDR1 reads LNHDA; CDR2 reads SQIVND (reference sequence). CDR3 region: CASRSGYEQYF. CDR3 sequence (DNA): TGTGCCAGTAGATCGGGTTACGAGCAGTACTTC.

This clone came up once. The chain employs TRBV7-9 and TRBJ2-7, with D maybe TRBD1 (5 bases). CDR3 size: 14 residues. Germline CDR1 is SEHNR and CDR2 is FQNEAQ (reference sequence). Trimming removed 6 bases from V and 4 bases from J, with 16 bases in between. The CDR3 DNA reads as TGTGCCAGCAGTCCCCCCAGGGATCGGTACGAGCAGTACTTC. Encoded protein: CASSPPRDRYEQYF.